Below are 27 T cell receptor beta chains sequenced from a single sample in a study of T cell changes during pregnancy in multiple sclerosis. Clones were sequenced by immunoSEQ multiplex PCR, and TCRdb holds only the in-frame ones, with some missing. This repertoire shows around 68,000 clones, roughly nine tenths found once; its top ten account for about 2%. The starting material was peripheral blood, obtained in the third trimester of pregnancy. Source of these receptors: a female donor in good health, enrolled as a control in a pregnancy study.

The chain joins TRBV19 to TRBJ1-2, with D maybe TRBD1 (6 bases). This CDR3 is 11 amino acids long. V was pared by 10 bases and J by 7 bases, with 13 bases between. Germline-derived CDR1 and CDR2 are LNHDA and SQIVND (reference sequence). Here the CDR3 DNA reads TGTGCCACTTCGACAGGACTTGGCTACACCTTC. This codes for CATSTGLGYTF.

The V call is TRBV6-5, the J call TRBJ1-1; D unresolved. The CDR3 sequence is 13 residues long. V was cut by 5 bases and J by 0 bases, with 7 bases left in between. Germline values: CDR1 MNHEY, CDR2 SVGAGI. The CDR3 bases are TGTGCCAGCAGTAAAATTATGAACACTGAAGCTTTCTTT. Residues: CASSKIMNTEAFF.

The chain links TRBV28 to TRBJ1-1; 7 bases align to TRBD1. Germline values: CDR1 MDHEN, CDR2 SYDVKM. V trimming: 6 bases; J trimming: 4 bases; junction bases outside the gene matches: 11. This CDR3 is 15 amino acids long. The CDR3 spells CASSLPGQQSTEAFF. The CDR3, as DNA: TGTGCCAGCAGCCTTCCGGGACAGCAATCCACTGAAGCTTTCTTT.

The chain recombines TRBV5-6 with TRBJ2-7; no firm D call. Trimming took off 2 bases at V and 5 bases at J, with 11 bases between the two ends. The CDR3 is made up of 13 amino acids. Germline CDR1 is SGHDT and CDR2 is YYEEEE. CDR3 residues: CASSFISVDEQYF. The CDR3 coding sequence is TGTGCCAGCAGCTTTATCAGCGTTGACGAGCAGTACTTC.

The chain joins TRBV5-1 to TRBJ2-7; a weak D match, TRBD2 (7 bases). The V gene's germline CDR1 is SGHRS and CDR2 YFSETQ. CDR3 size: 15 residues. V was shortened by 0 bases and J by 5 bases, with 15 bases between the two germline ends. CDR3 nucleotides: TGCGCCAGCAGCTTGGTTGTTGGGGGGGCTGACGAGCAGTACTTC. It specifies CASSLVVGGADEQYF. Filled out from reference TRBV5-1 and TRBJ2-7, the complete variable domain reads KAGVTQTPRYLIKTRGQQVTLSCSPISGHRSVSWYQQTPGQGLQFLFEYFSETQRNKGNFPGRFSGRQFSNSRSEMNVSTLELGDSALYLCASSLVVGGADEQYFGPGTRLTVT.

The chain recombines TRBV7-3 with TRBJ2-3, with 8 bases lining up with TRBD2. With V trimmed by 1 base and J by 4 bases, 10 bases remained unmatched. Germline assignment: CDR1 SGHTA and CDR2 FQGTGA. This CDR3 comprises 17 residues. The CDR3 sequence: CASSLRTARGASDTQYF. In nucleotides, the CDR3 is TGTGCCAGCAGCTTAAGGACCGCGCGGGGGGCCTCAGATACGCAGTATTTT. Complete variable domain (other parts from reference TRBV7-3 and TRBJ2-3): GAGVSQTPSNKVTEKGKYVELRCDPISGHTALYWYRQSLGQGPEFLIYFQGTGAADDSGLPNDRFFAVRPEGSVSTLKIQRTERGDSAVYLCASSLRTARGASDTQYFGPGTRLTVL.

The chain combines TRBV28 with TRBJ2-7, with 10 bases that match TRBD2. Germline V lookup: CDR1 MDHEN, CDR2 SYDVKM. This CDR3 contains 16 residues. V lost 5 bases, J lost 2 bases, and 9 bases stayed unmatched. The CDR3 reads CASSPAGGPGAYEQYF. DNA for the CDR3: TGTGCCAGCAGTCCAGCGGGAGGGCCCGGGGCCTACGAGCAGTACTTC.

The chain links TRBV9 to TRBJ1-1; 8 bases are shared with TRBD1. The germline V gene encodes CDR1 SGDLS and CDR2 YYNGEE. The CDR3 is 13 amino acids. J was trimmed by 5 bases and V by 3 bases; bases with no gene match: 3. The CDR3: CASSGQGRTEAFF. DNA of the CDR3: TGTGCCAGCAGCGGACAGGGGAGGACTGAAGCTTTCTTT.

The CDR3 loop reads CASSQEEFAGGNTIYF. The CDR3 nucleotides read TGCGCCAGCAGCCAAGAGGAGTTTGCCGGGGGAAACACCATATATTTT. J is TRBJ1-3 and V is TRBV4-1; D is unresolved. The germline gives CDR1 MGHRA, CDR2 YSYEKL. V lost 0 bases, J lost 4 bases, and 13 bases lay in between. CDR3 length equals 16 residues.

The chain uses TRBV28 and TRBJ2-7; 10 positions match TRBD2. Per germline, CDR1 MDHEN and CDR2 SYDVKM. V was pared by 3 bases and J by 0 bases, with 5 bases of the junction left unmatched. The CDR3 has 16 residues. The CDR3 sequence is CASSFLRTSGSYEQYF. The CDR3 DNA follows: TGTGCCAGCAGTTTTCTACGGACTAGCGGCTCCTACGAGCAGTACTTC. The full variable domain, rest sourced from reference TRBV28 and TRBJ2-7, is DVKVTQSSRYLVKRTGEKVFLECVQDMDHENMFWYRQDPGLGLRLIYFSYDVKMKEKGDIPEGYSVSREKKERFSLILESASTNQTSMYLCASSFLRTSGSYEQYFGPGTRLTVT.

This clone was seen a handful of times. V and J are TRBV2 and TRBJ2-2; no clear D gene. CDR1 is SNHLY and CDR2 is FYNNEI in the germline V gene. Between the trimmed V and J ends, which lost 3 bases and 7 bases, there was a span of 3 bases. The length of the CDR3 is 11 residues. Written as DNA, the CDR3 is TGTGCCAGCAGTGACTTCGGGGAGCTGTTTTTT. It specifies CASSDFGELFF.

In this sample, this clone turned up once. V gene TRBV6-5 combines with J gene TRBJ2-2; tentatively, D is TRBD1 (5 bases). The DNA end is a closer match to TRBJ1-3, so the J assignment may be wrong. This CDR3 has 14 amino acids. Germline V CDR1 and CDR2: MNHEY, SVGAGI. The CDR3: CASTPGGVGNTIYF. The DNA for the CDR3 is TGTGCCAGCACCCCGGGAGGGGTAGGAAACACCATATATTTT.

The chain recombines TRBV9 with TRBJ1-2; TRBD1 matches at 7 bases. Looked up from germline, CDR1 is SGDLS and CDR2 is YYNGEE. Trimming removed 3 bases from V and 7 bases from J; junction bases left unmatched: 9. The length of the CDR3 is 14 residues. The CDR3 DNA sequence: TGTGCCAGCAGCGCACAGGGGTTTACGAGTGGCTACACCTTC. Protein: CASSAQGFTSGYTF. Full variable domain (missing parts from reference TRBV9 and TRBJ1-2): DSGVTQTPKHLITATGQRVTLRCSPRSGDLSVYWYQQSLDQGLQFLIQYYNGEERAKGNILERFSAQQFPDLHSELNLSSLELGDSALYFCASSAQGFTSGYTFGSGTRLTVV.

V is TRBV5-6 and J is TRBJ1-2; D is possibly TRBD1 (5 bases). CDR3 size: 11 residues. Trimming shortened V by 4 bases and J by 8 bases, and 9 bases separated the two germline ends. Germline V CDR1 and CDR2: SGHDT, YYEEEE. Here the CDR3 DNA reads TGTGCCAGCAGCCGAAGACAGGGCTACACCTTC. Protein product: CASSRRQGYTF.

The rearrangement uses TRBV6-5 and TRBJ2-3; D unclear. The V and J ends lost 4 bases and 4 bases respectively, with 9 bases between them. The length of the CDR3 is 13 residues. Looked up from germline, CDR1 is MNHEY and CDR2 is SVGAGI. CDR3 coding DNA: TGTGCCAGCAGTTTCTTTATAGCAGATACGCAGTATTTT. Protein: CASSFFIADTQYF.

The gene calls are TRBV19 and TRBJ2-5; 8 bases line up with TRBD1. The CDR3 has 15 amino acids. Germline-derived CDR1 and CDR2 are LNHDA and SQIVND (reference sequence). J was trimmed by 4 bases and V by 4 bases; bases with no gene match: 8. Here the CDR3 DNA reads TGTGCCAGTAGTACACCTCCAGGGGGCGGAGAGACCCAGTACTTC. This translates into CASSTPPGGGETQYF.

CDR3 DNA sequence: TGTGCCAGCAGTGACTCCGCGGGAGGGCAGGCTGAAGCTTTCTTT. As protein: CASSDSAGGQAEAFF. V is TRBV6-4 and J is TRBJ1-1; D gene unclear. CDR1 and CDR2 from the germline V gene are MRHNA and SNTAGT. This CDR3 spans 15 amino acids. The V and J ends lost 0 bases and 6 bases respectively, with 14 bases between them.

The V gene is TRBV28, the J gene TRBJ1-6; perhaps TRBD1 as D (6 bases). The V gene lost 3 bases and the J gene lost 9 bases, with 9 bases spanning the gap. Germline CDR1 reads MDHEN; CDR2 reads SYDVKM. The CDR3 length is 13 residues. CDR3 in DNA: TGTGCCAGCAGTTTCAGGGGAAGTTCACCCCTCCACTTT. Its protein product is CASSFRGSSPLHF.

The chain uses TRBV6-4 and TRBJ1-1, with D possibly being TRBD1 (6 bases). Germline-derived CDR1 and CDR2 are MRHNA and SNTAGT. This CDR3 comprises 13 residues. V was pared by 3 bases and J by 5 bases, with 10 bases between. In nucleotides, the CDR3 is TGTGCCAGCAGTGAACACAGGGAGACTGAAGCTTTCTTT. This sequence encodes CASSEHRETEAFF.

V gene TRBV27 combines with J gene TRBJ2-7; D not certain. This CDR3 region has 14 residues. V lost 7 bases, J lost 0 bases, and 13 bases lay in between. CDR1 and CDR2 from the germline V gene are MNHEY and SMNVEV (reference sequence). The CDR3 DNA is TGTGCCAGCACCTCTATCGGCGGCTCCTACGAGCAGTACTTC. This codes for CASTSIGGSYEQYF.

The chain combines TRBV15 with TRBJ2-7, with 8 bases that match TRBD2. V trimming: 0 bases; J trimming: 4 bases; junction bases outside the gene matches: 5. The germline V gene encodes CDR1 LNHNV and CDR2 YYDKDF (reference sequence). CDR3 length: 15 residues. This chain's CDR3 is CATSRDPGGEYEQYF. The CDR3 region has the DNA TGTGCCACCAGCAGAGATCCGGGAGGGGAGTACGAGCAGTACTTC.

The chain recombines TRBV28 with TRBJ2-5, with a tentative D call TRBD2 (6 bases). The V gene's germline CDR1 is MDHEN and CDR2 SYDVKM. V gave up 5 bases and J gave up 7 bases, with 14 bases separating them. This CDR3 is built from 13 residues. CDR3 DNA: TGTGCCAGCAGTCCGACTAGATGGGGGACCCAGTACTTC. It codes for CASSPTRWGTQYF. The variable domain in full, completed from reference TRBV28 and TRBJ2-5, reads DVKVTQSSRYLVKRTGEKVFLECVQDMDHENMFWYRQDPGLGLRLIYFSYDVKMKEKGDIPEGYSVSREKKERFSLILESASTNQTSMYLCASSPTRWGTQYFGPGTRLLVL.

As DNA, the CDR3 is TGTGCCAGCTCACCCCCGGGCGGGAGCTCCTACAATGAGCAGTTCTTC. Its translation is CASSPPGGSSYNEQFF. The V call is TRBV18, the J call TRBJ2-1, with 7 bases fitting TRBD2. Unmatched junction bases numbered 5, after V lost 3 bases and J lost 0 bases. Germline CDR1 reads KGHSH; CDR2 reads LQKENI. The CDR3 loop spans 16 amino acids. Combining the CDR3 with reference TRBV18 and TRBJ2-1 gives the whole variable domain NAGVMQNPRHLVRRRGQEARLRCSPMKGHSHVYWYRQLPEEGLKFMVYLQKENIIDESGMPKERFSAEFPKEGPSILRIQQVVRGDSAAYFCASSPPGGSSYNEQFFGPGTRLTVL.

J is TRBJ2-7 and V is TRBV18; D remains ambiguous. V was trimmed by 6 bases and J by 4 bases, leaving 13 bases between them. CDR3 length: 13 residues. CDR1 and CDR2 (germline): KGHSH, LQKENI. The CDR3: CASSPVSPYEQYF. CDR3 nucleotide sequence: TGTGCCAGCTCGCCAGTCTCCCCTTACGAGCAGTACTTC.

This clone was observed a single time. This chain joins TRBV7-8 and TRBJ2-5; the match to TRBD2 covers 8 bases. Germline V lookup: CDR1 SGHVS, CDR2 FQNEAQ. The CDR3 runs 14 residues. V was pared by 1 base and J by 4 bases, with 2 bases of the junction left unmatched. The CDR3 sequence: CASSLVAGGETQYF. The CDR3 DNA sequence: TGTGCCAGCAGCTTAGTGGCGGGAGGAGAGACCCAGTACTTC.

The chain recombines TRBV9 with TRBJ2-7, with a possible D match to TRBD2 (6 bases). The CDR3 is made up of 14 amino acids. From germline, CDR1 is SGDLS and CDR2 YYNGEE. V was clipped by 4 bases and J by 2 bases, with 13 bases between them. CDR3 sequence reads: CASSIADTTYEQYF. In nucleotides, the CDR3 is TGTGCCAGCAGCATAGCGGATACTACCTACGAGCAGTACTTC.

The V gene is TRBV5-6, the J gene TRBJ2-7; D is ambiguous. Trimming took off 2 bases at V and 3 bases at J, with 6 bases between the two ends. CDR1 and CDR2 (germline): SGHDT, YYEEEE. The CDR3 runs to 12 residues. The CDR3 sequence: CASSFSDYEQYF. Here the CDR3 DNA reads TGTGCCAGCAGCTTTTCAGACTACGAGCAGTACTTC.